Below are 6 T cell receptor beta chains sequenced from a single sample in a study of T cells in Graves' hyperthyroidism and ophthalmopathy. Template material for amplifying TCR beta CDR3 regions consisted of RNA transcripts. An initial round of RT-PCR targeting the TCR CDR3 relied on the HTBI primer set. TCRdb re-called the multiplex PCR reads through MiXCR, storing one row per CDR3 protein. This repertoire shows some 300,000 distinct CDR3 sequences, about an eighth found once; its top ten account for about 8%. Input material: blood. The source is a woman aged 30 to 39 with Graves' hyperthyroidism that later progressed to Graves' ophthalmopathy.

There are a few counts of this clonotype. The chain has TRBV24-1 and TRBJ2-2, with 10 bases lining up with TRBD2. V lost 3 bases and J lost 1; bases outside the gene matches: 4. The CDR3 extends over 17 amino acids. Germline V gives CDR1 KGHDR, CDR2 SFDVKD. The CDR3 is CATSDDGLAENTGELFF. Written as DNA, the CDR3 is TGTGCCACCAGTGATGATGGACTAGCGGAGAACACCGGGGAGCTGTTTTTT.

This clonotype was seen at least ten times. The chain uses TRBV30 and TRBJ2-6; D uncertain. Germline assignment: CDR1 GTSNPN and CDR2 SVGIG (reference sequence). The CDR3 runs 13 residues. Trimming removed 3 bases from V and 4 bases from J, with 7 bases in between. Written as DNA, the CDR3 is TGTGCCTGGAGGGTTGCAGGGGCCAACGTCCTGACTTTC. Protein product: CAWRVAGANVLTF. The full variable domain, with the rest looked up from reference TRBV30 and TRBJ2-6, is SQTIHQWPATLVQPVGSPLSLECTVEGTSNPNLYWYRQAAGRGLQLLFYSVGIGQISSEVPQNLSASRPQDRQFILSSKKLLLSDSGFYLCAWRVAGANVLTFGAGSRLTVL.

This clonotype was recorded many times. This rearrangement joins TRBV13 to TRBJ2-1; TRBD2 matches at 7 bases. CDR3 length: 13 amino acids. The V gene's germline CDR1 is PRHDT and CDR2 FYEKMQ (reference sequence). After removal of 4 bases from V and 8 bases from J, the junction contained 5 bases not matched to a gene. Here the CDR3 reads CASSSRAGDEQFF. The DNA for the CDR3 is TGTGCCAGCAGCTCCCGGGCGGGAGATGAGCAGTTCTTC.

This clonotype has a count of ten or more. This chain joins TRBV5-1 and TRBJ2-1; 11 bases match TRBD2. Losses at the gene ends were 3 bases for V and 1 base for J; bases not matched to a gene: 3. Looked up from germline, CDR1 is SGHRS and CDR2 is YFSETQ. The CDR3 runs to 16 residues. Here the CDR3 reads CASSSPSGGSYNEQFF. The CDR3, as DNA: TGCGCCAGCAGCTCACCTAGCGGGGGGTCCTACAATGAGCAGTTCTTC.

The CDR3 coding sequence is TGTGCCACCAGCAGGGGGATAGGTGAAACATTCTTC. It encodes CATSRGIGETFF. The chain carries TRBV15 and TRBJ2-1; D ambiguous. CDR3 length: 12 residues. The V and J ends lost 3 bases and 16 bases respectively, with 16 bases between them. CDR1 and CDR2 from the germline V gene are LNHNV and YYDKDF (reference sequence). Filled out from reference TRBV15 and TRBJ2-1, the complete variable domain reads DAMVIQNPRYQVTQFGKPVTLSCSQTLNHNVMYWYQQKSSQAPKLLFHYYDKDFNNEADTPDNFQSRRPNTSFCFLDIRSPGLGDTAMYLCATSRGIGETFFGPGTRLTVL.

This clonotype was picked up many times. CDR3 nucleotides: TGTGCCACGGGCCCAGATACGCAGTATTTT. Its translation is CATGPDTQYF. The V call is TRBV2, the J call TRBJ2-3; D gene ambiguous. This CDR3 has 10 amino acids. V was shortened by 10 bases and J by 4 bases, with 6 bases between the two germline ends. CDR1 and CDR2 from the germline V gene are SNHLY and FYNNEI.